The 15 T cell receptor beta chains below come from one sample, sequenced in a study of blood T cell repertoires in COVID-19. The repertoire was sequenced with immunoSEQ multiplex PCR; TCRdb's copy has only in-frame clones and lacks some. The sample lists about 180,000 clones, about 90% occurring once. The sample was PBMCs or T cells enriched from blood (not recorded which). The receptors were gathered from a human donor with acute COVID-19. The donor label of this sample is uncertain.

The chain's CDR3 is CASSGREGYGYTF. CDR3 bases: TGTGCCAGTAGTGGCAGGGAAGGATATGGCTACACCTTC. The V gene is TRBV19, the J gene TRBJ1-2; D perhaps matches TRBD1 (5 bases). V was trimmed by 5 bases and J by 5 bases, leaving 12 bases between them. The germline CDR1 and CDR2 sequences are LNHDA and SQIVND (reference sequence). The CDR3 sequence is 13 residues long.

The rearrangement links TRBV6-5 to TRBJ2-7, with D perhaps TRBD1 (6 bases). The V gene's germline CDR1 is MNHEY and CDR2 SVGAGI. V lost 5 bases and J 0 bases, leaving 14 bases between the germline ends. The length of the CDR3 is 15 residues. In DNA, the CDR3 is TGTGCCAGCAGTCGGAGTATGGACAGCTCCTACGAGCAGTACTTC. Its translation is CASSRSMDSSYEQYF.

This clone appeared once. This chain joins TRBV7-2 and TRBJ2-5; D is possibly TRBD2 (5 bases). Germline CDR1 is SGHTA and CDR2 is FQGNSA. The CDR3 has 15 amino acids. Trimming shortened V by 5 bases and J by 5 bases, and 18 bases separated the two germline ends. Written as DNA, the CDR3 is TGTGCCAGCAGCCCAGGCGGCTCCGGCGGGGAGACCCAGTACTTC. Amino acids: CASSPGGSGGETQYF.

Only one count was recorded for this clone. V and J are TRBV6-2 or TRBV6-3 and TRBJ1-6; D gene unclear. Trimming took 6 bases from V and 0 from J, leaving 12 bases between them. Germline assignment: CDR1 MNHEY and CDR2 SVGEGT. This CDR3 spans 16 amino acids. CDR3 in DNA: TGTGCCAGCAGCCACCGACTCAGCTCCTATAATTCACCCCTCCACTTT. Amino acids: CASSHRLSSYNSPLHF.

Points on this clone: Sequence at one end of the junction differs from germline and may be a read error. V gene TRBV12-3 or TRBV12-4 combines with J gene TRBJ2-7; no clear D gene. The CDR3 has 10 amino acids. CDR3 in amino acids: CASSLGRIHF. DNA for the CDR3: TGTGCCAGCAGTTTAGGGCGGATCCACTTC.

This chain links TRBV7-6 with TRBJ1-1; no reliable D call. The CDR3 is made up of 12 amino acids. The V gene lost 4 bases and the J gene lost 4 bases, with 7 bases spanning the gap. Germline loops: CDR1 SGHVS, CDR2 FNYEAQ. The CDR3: CASSSSGTEAFF. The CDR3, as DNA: TGTGCCAGCAGCTCCAGCGGCACTGAAGCTTTCTTT.

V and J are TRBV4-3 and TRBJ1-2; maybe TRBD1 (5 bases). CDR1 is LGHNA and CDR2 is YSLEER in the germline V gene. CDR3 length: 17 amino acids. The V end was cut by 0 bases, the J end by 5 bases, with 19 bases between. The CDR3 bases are TGCGCCAGCAGCCAAGAGCATTCCCGCGGGACGGCTTATGGCTACACCTTC. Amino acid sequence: CASSQEHSRGTAYGYTF.

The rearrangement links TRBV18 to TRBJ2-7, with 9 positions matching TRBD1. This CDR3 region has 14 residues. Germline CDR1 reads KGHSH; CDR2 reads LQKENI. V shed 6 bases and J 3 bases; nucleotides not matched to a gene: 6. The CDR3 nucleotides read TGTGCCAGCTCTCCCCGGGACAGGGACTACGAGCAGTACTTC. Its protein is CASSPRDRDYEQYF. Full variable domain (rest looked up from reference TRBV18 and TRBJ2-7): NAGVMQNPRHLVRRRGQEARLRCSPMKGHSHVYWYRQLPEEGLKFMVYLQKENIIDESGMPKERFSAEFPKEGPSILRIQQVVRGDSAAYFCASSPRDRDYEQYFGPGTRLTVT.

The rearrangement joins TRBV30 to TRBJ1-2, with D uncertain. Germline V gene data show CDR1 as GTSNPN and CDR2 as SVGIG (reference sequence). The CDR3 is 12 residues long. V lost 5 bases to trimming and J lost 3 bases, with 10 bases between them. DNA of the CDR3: TGTGCCTGGGAGGACGGGGACTATGGCTACACCTTC. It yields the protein CAWEDGDYGYTF.

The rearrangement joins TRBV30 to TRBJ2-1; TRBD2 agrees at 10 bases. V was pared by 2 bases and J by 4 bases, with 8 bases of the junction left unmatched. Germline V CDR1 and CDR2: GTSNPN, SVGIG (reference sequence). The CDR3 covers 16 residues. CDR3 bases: TGTGCCTGGAGTAAACAAGGACTAGCGGATTACAATGAGCAGTTCTTC. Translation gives CAWSKQGLADYNEQFF.

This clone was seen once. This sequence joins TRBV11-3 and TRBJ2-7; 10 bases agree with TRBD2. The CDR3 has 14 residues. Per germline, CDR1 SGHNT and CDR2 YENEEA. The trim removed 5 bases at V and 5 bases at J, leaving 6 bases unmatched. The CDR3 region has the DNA TGTGCCAGCAGCCCAAGCGGGGGGGCCCACGAGCAGTACTTC. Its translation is CASSPSGGAHEQYF. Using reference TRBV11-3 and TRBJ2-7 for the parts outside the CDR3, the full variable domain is EAGVVQSPRYKIIEKKQPVAFWCNPISGHNTLYWYLQNLGQGPELLIRYENEEAVDDSQLPKDRFSAERLKGVDSTLKIQPAELGDSAVYLCASSPSGGAHEQYFGPGTRLTVT.

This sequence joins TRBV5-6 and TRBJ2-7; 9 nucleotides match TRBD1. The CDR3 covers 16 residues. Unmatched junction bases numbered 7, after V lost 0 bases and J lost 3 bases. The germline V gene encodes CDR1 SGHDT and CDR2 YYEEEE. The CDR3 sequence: CASSLGAGTGYYEQYF. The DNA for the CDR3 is TGTGCCAGCAGCTTGGGGGCCGGGACAGGGTACTACGAGCAGTACTTC. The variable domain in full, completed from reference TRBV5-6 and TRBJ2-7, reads DAGVTQSPTHLIKTRGQQVTLRCSPKSGHDTVSWYQQALGQGPQFIFQYYEEEERQRGNFPDRFSGHQFPNYSSELNVNALLLGDSALYLCASSLGAGTGYYEQYFGPGTRLTVT.

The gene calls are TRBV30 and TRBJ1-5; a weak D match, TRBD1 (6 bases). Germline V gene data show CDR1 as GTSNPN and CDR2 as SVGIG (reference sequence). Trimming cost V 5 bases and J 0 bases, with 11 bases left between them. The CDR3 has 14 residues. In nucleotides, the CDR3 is TGTGCCTGGGGGGGGACAAATAGCAATCAGCCCCAGCATTTT. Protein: CAWGGTNSNQPQHF.

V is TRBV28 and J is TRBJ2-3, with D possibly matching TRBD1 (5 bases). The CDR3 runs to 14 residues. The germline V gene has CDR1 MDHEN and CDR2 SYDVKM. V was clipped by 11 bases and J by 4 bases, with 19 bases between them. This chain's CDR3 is CASHRAQGADTQYF. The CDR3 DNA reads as TGTGCCTCTCACCGGGCCCAAGGGGCAGATACGCAGTATTTT.

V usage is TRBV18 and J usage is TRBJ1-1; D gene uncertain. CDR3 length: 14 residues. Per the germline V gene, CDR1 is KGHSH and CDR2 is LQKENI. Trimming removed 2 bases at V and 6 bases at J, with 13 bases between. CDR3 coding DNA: TGTGCCAGCTCACCAGGGAGAGCAGAACCTGAAGCTTTCTTT. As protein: CASSPGRAEPEAFF. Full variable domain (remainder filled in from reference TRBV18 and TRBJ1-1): NAGVMQNPRHLVRRRGQEARLRCSPMKGHSHVYWYRQLPEEGLKFMVYLQKENIIDESGMPKERFSAEFPKEGPSILRIQQVVRGDSAAYFCASSPGRAEPEAFFGQGTRLTVV.